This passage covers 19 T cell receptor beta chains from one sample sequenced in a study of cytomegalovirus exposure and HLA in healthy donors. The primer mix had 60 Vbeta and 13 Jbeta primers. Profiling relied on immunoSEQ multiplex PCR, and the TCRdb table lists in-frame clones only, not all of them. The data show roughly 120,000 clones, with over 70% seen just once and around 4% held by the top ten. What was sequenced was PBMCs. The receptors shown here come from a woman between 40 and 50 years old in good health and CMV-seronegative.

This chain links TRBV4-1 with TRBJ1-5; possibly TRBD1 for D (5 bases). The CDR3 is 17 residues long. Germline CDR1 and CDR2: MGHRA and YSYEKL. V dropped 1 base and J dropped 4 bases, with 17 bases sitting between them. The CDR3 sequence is CASSQVGRGRLNQPQHF. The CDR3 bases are TGCGCCAGCAGCCAAGTAGGGAGGGGACGGTTGAATCAGCCCCAGCATTTT.

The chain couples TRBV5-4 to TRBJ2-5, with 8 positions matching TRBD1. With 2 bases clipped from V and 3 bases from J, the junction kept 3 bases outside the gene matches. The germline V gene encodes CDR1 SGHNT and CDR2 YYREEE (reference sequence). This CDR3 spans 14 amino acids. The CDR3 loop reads CASSLWTGKETQYF. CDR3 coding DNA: TGTGCCAGCAGCTTATGGACAGGGAAAGAGACCCAGTACTTC.

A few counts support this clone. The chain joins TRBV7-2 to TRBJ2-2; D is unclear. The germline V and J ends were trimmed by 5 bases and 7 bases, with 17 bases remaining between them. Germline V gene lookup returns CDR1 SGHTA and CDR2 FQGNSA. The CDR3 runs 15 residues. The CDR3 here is CASSLLLENHGELFF. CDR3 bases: TGTGCCAGCAGCCTCCTTTTAGAGAATCACGGGGAGCTGTTTTTT.

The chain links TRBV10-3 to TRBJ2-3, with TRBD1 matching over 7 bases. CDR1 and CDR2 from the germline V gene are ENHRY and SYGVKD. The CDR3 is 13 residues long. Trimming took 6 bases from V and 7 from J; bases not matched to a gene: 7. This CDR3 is CAIRSRDRHTQYF. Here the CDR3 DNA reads TGTGCCATCAGGAGTAGGGACAGACATACGCAGTATTTT.

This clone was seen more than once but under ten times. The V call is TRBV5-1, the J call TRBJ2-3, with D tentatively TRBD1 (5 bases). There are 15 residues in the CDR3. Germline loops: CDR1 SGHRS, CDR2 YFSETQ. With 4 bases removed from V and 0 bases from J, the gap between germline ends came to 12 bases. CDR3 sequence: CASSHGQGSTDTQYF. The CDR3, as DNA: TGCGCCAGCAGCCATGGGCAGGGCAGCACAGATACGCAGTATTTT.

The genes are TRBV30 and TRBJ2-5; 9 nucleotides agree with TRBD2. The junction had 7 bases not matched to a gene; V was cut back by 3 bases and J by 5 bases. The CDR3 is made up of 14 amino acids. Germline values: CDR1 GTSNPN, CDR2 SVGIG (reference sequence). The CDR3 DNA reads TGTGCCTGGAGAAAAGCGGGAGGTGGGGAGACCCAGTACTTC. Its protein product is CAWRKAGGGETQYF.

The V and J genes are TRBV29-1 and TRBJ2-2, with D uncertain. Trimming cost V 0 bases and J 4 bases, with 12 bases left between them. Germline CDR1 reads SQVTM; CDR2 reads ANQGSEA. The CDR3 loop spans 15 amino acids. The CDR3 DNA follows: TGCAGCGTTGAAGATTATCGCAACTTCACCGGGGAGCTGTTTTTT. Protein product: CSVEDYRNFTGELFF.

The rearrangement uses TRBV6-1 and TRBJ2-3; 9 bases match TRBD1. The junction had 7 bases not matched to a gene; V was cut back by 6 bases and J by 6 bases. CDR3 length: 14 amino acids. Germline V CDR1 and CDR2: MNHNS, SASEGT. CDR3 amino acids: CASSDVGTGDTQYF. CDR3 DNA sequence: TGTGCCAGCAGCGACGTTGGGACAGGGGATACGCAGTATTTT.

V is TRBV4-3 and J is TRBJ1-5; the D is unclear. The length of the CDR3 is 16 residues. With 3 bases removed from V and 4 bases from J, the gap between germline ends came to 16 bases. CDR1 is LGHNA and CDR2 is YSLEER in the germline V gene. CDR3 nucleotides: TGCGCCAGCAGCCAGGGTTCAGGTGGGCGTAATCAGCCCCAGCATTTT. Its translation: CASSQGSGGRNQPQHF.

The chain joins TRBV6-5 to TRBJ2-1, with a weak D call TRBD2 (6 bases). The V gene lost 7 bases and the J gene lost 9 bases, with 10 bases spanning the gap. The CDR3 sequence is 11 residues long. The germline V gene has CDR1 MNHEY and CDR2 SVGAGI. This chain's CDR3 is CASTLGGEQFF. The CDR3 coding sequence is TGTGCCAGCACCCTGGGGGGTGAGCAGTTCTTC.

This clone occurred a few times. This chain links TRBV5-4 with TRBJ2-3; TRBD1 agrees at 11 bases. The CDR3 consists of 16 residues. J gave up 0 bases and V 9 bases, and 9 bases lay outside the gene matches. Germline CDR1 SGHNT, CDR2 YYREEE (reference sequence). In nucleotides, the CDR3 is TGTGCCATACCCGGCGGACAGGGGGCCAGCACAGATACGCAGTATTTT. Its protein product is CAIPGGQGASTDTQYF.

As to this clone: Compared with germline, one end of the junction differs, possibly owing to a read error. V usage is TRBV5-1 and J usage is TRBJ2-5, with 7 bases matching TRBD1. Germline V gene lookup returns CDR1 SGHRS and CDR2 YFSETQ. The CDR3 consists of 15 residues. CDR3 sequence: CASSGTVNEWEIQYF. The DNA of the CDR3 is TGCGCCAGCAGCGGGACAGTCAACGAGTGGGAGATCCAGTACTTC. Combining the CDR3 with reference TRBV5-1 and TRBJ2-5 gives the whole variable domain KAGVTQTPRYLIKTRGQQVTLSCSPISGHRSVSWYQQTPGQGLQFLFEYFSETQRNKGNFPGRFSGRQFSNSRSEMNVSTLELGDSALYLCASSGTVNEWEIQYFGPGTRLLVL.

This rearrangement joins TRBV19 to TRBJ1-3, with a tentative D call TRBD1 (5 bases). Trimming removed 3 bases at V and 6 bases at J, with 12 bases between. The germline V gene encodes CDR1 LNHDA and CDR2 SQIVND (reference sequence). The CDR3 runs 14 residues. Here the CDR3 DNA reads TGTGCCAGTAGTATTGGACACGGCGAAAACACCATATATTTT. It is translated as CASSIGHGENTIYF.

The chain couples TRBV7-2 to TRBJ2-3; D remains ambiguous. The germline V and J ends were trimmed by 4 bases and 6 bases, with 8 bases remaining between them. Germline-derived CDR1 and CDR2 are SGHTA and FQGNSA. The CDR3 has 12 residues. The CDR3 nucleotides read TGTGCCAGCAGCTCCTCCGGGGATACGCAGTATTTT. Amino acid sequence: CASSSSGDTQYF. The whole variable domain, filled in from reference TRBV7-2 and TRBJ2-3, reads GAGVSQSPSNKVTEKGKDVELRCDPISGHTALYWYRQSLGQGLEFLIYFQGNSAPDKSGLPSDRFSAERTGGSVSTLTIQRTQQEDSAVYLCASSSSGDTQYFGPGTRLTVL.

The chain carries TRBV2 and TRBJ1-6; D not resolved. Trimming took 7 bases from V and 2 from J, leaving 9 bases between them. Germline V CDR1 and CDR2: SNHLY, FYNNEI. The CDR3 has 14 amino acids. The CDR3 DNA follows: TGTGCCAGCAATCCGGGAACCTATAATTCACCCCTCCACTTT. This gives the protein CASNPGTYNSPLHF.

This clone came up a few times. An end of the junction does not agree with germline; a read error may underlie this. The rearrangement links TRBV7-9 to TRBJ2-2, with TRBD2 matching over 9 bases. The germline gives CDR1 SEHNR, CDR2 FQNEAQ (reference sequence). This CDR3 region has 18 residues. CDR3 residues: CSSRLPFRLAGSTGELFF. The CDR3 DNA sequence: TGTTCCAGCAGACTTCCGTTTCGTCTAGCGGGGTCCACCGGGGAGCTGTTTTTT.

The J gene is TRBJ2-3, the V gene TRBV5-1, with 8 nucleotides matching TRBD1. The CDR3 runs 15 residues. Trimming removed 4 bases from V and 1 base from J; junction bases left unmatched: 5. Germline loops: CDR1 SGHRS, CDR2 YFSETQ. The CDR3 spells CASSLDRVGTDTQYF. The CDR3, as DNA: TGCGCCAGCAGCCTGGACAGGGTTGGCACAGATACGCAGTATTTT.

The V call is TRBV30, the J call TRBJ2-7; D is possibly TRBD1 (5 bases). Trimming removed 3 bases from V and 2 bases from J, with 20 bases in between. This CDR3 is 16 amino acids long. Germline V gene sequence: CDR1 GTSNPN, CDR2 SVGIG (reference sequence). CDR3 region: CAWRTTWSGHTYEQYF. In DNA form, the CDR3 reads TGTGCCTGGAGAACTACCTGGTCAGGGCACACCTACGAGCAGTACTTC.

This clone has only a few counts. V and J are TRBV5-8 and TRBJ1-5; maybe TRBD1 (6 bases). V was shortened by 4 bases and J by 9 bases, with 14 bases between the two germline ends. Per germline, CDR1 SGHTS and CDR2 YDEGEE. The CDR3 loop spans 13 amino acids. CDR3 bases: TGTGCCAGCAGCCGGGACAACCGCGGGCCCCAGCATTTT. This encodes CASSRDNRGPQHF.